These 28 T cell receptor beta chains originate from one sample sequenced in a study of CD8+ T cells in alopecia areata. Reverse transcribed after extraction, RNA yielded cDNA as the sequencing template. Some clones are missing from TCRdb's copy, which holds only in-frame ones; the method was immunoSEQ multiplex PCR. The table lists over 100,000 clones, no singletons, with roughly 21% in the top ten. Sequenced input: lesional skin. All receptors derive from a C3H/HeJ mouse with alopecia areata. The strain's MHC type: H2-k.

This clone was recorded a few times. Gene names and germline match the mouse. The sequenced fragment ends 4 residues before the CDR3 boundary, so the rest is inferred from the germline J gene. Other nucleotide sequences in the sample specify the same CDR3. The J gene is TRBJ2-4, the V gene TRBV1; 10 nucleotides line up with TRBD1. The CDR3 covers 16 residues. Trimming at V came to 1 base and at J to 1 base, leaving 2 bases not matched to a gene. CDR1 and CDR2 (germline): NSQYPW, LRSPGD (reference sequence). The covered CDR3 bases are TGCACCTGCAGTGCAGGACAGGGGGCGGGTCAAAAC. Protein sequence: CTCSAGQGAGQN. The complete CDR3 protein is CTCSAGQGAGQNTLYF.

As for this clone: The gene names given are mouse names. The CDR3 goes on 4 residues after the read ends, and that part is filled in from the germline J gene. The chain combines TRBV1 with TRBJ2-3; 9 bases map to TRBD1. V was pared by 6 bases and J by 0 bases, with 4 bases of the junction left unmatched. The CDR3 is 15 residues long. Germline V lookup: CDR1 NSQYPW, CDR2 LRSPGD (reference sequence). The CDR3 loop reads CTCRPGQGSAETLYF. The covered CDR3 bases are TGCACCTGCAGGCCGGGACAGGGAAGTGCAGAA.

This clone was observed a handful of times. TCRdb's protein sequence differs at residue 12 from the translated DNA; the protein presented here follows the DNA. The germline and genes are mouse ones. The CDR3 end lies 3 residues beyond the end of the read and is filled in from the germline J gene. This sample includes further DNA sequences coding for the same CDR3. The V gene is TRBV19, the J gene TRBJ1-3, with 9 bases that match TRBD1. V dropped 2 bases and J dropped 2; count of bases not matched to a gene: 2. CDR1 FNHDT and CDR2 SITEND come from the germline V gene (reference sequence). This CDR3 has 15 residues. This chain's CDR3 is CASSMGQGTGNTLYF. The sequenced part of the CDR3 DNA is TGTGCCAGCAGTATGGGACAGGGAACTGGAAATACG.

This clone was observed many times. Germline and genes: mouse. With the read ending 4 residues before the CDR3 end, the germline J gene is used to fill in that end. The V call is TRBV13-3, the J call TRBJ1-2, with 9 bases lining up with TRBD1. Germline V gene lookup returns CDR1 NNHDY and CDR2 SYVADS. The CDR3 contains 15 residues. The ends lost 0 bases at V and 3 bases at J; junction bases unmatched: 3. CDR3 loop: CASSDGQGEDSDYTF. The covered CDR3 bases are TGTGCCAGCAGTGATGGACAGGGGGAGGACTCC.

To note about this clone: Mouse names are used for the genes. With the read ending 4 residues before the CDR3 end, the germline J gene is used to fill in that end. V usage is TRBV13-2 and J usage is TRBJ1-1, with D tentatively TRBD1 (6 bases). Germline V gene data show CDR1 as NNHNN and CDR2 as SYGAGS (reference sequence). This CDR3 region has 14 residues. Incomplete CDR3 DNA: TGTGCCAGCGGTAGGGGACTGGGGGGGCTA. Encoded protein: CASGRGLGGL. In full, the CDR3 is CASGRGLGGLEVFF.

Points on this clone: Genes here carry mouse names. The CDR3 extends 4 residues past the end of the read, so its final part is completed from the germline J gene. V and J are TRBV13-3 and TRBJ1-4; 9 positions agree with TRBD1. V gave up 0 bases and J gave up 2 bases; unmatched junction bases: 5. CDR3 length: 17 residues. CDR1 NNHDY and CDR2 SYVADS come from the germline V gene. Incomplete CDR3 DNA: TGTGCCAGCAGTGATGACAGGGGGCGCCCATCCAACGAA. It yields the protein CASSDDRGRPSNE. The CDR3 as a whole reads CASSDDRGRPSNERLFF.

For this clone: The gene symbols are mouse symbols. The CDR3 end is not reached by the read, which stops 4 residues before it; the germline J gene fills it in. The chain combines TRBV1 with TRBJ1-1; D is undetermined. Between the trimmed V and J ends, which lost 0 bases and 1 base, there was a span of 9 bases. The CDR3 runs to 15 residues. In germline, CDR1 is NSQYPW, CDR2 LRSPGD (reference sequence). The CDR3 region is CTCSAEAGLNTEVFF. The CDR3 DNA, read in part, is TGCACCTGCAGTGCAGAGGCAGGTCTAAACACA.

This clone was seen many times. Any gene name here is a mouse gene name. Coverage ceases 4 residues before the CDR3 finishes, and the germline J gene fills in the end. The chain carries TRBV13-3 and TRBJ2-2; 8 bases match TRBD1. In germline, CDR1 is NNHDY, CDR2 SYVADS. The CDR3 runs 16 residues. The ends lost 0 bases at V and 2 bases at J; junction bases unmatched: 3. The DNA read from the CDR3 is TGTGCCAGCAGTGATGCAAGGGACAGGAACACCGGG. Its translation is CASSDARDRNTG. The CDR3 as a whole reads CASSDARDRNTGQLYF. The whole variable domain, remainder taken from reference TRBV13-3 and TRBJ2-2, is EAAVTQSPRSKVAVTGGKVTLSCHQTNNHDYMYWYRQDTGHGLRLIHYSYVADSTEKGDIPDGYKASRPSQENFSLILELASLSQTAVYFCASSDARDRNTGQLYFGEGSKLTVL.

Note on this clone: Gene and germline names: mouse. From the germline J gene comes the end of the CDR3, since the read stops 4 residues before it. The V and J genes are TRBV16 and TRBJ1-1; D is perhaps TRBD1 (5 bases). Trimming cost V 6 bases and J 4 bases, with 9 bases left between them. There are 12 residues in the CDR3. Germline CDR1 reads SGHSA; CDR2 reads FRNQAP. Incomplete CDR3 DNA: TGTGCAAGCAGTGGGGGGGGCACA. Residues: CASSGGGT. The whole CDR3 reads CASSGGGTEVFF.

In its sample, this clone was seen a few times. Translating the DNA gives a protein that differs from the TCRdb entry at residue 10; the protein shown here is that DNA translation. Mouse names are used for the genes. The CDR3 sequence is CAFGTDSGNTLYF. The covered CDR3 bases are TGTGCCTTCGGGACAGATTCTGGAAATACG. V usage is TRBV19 and J usage is TRBJ1-3; 7 bases match TRBD1. The sequenced fragment ends 3 residues before the CDR3 boundary, so the rest is inferred from the germline J gene. This CDR3 is 13 amino acids long. Germline CDR1 FNHDT, CDR2 SITEND (reference sequence). The J segment lost 0 bases and the V segment lost 10 bases, leaving 4 bases of the junction unmatched.

A word on this clone: The genes and germline here are from mouse. The CDR3 end is not reached by the read, which stops 4 residues before it; the germline J gene fills it in. The chain uses TRBV1 and TRBJ2-1; 8 nucleotides agree with TRBD2. The CDR3 extends over 16 amino acids. With 2 bases clipped from V and 3 bases from J, the junction kept 6 bases outside the gene matches. Germline values: CDR1 NSQYPW, CDR2 LRSPGD (reference sequence). The part of the CDR3 DNA that was read is TGCACCTGCAGTGCAACTCTGGGGGGAGGCTATGCT. This codes for CTCSATLGGGYA. The CDR3 in its entirety is CTCSATLGGGYAEQFF.

Worth noting for this clone: Gene names are mouse gene names. The observed sequence ends 4 residues before the CDR3 terminus, with the missing tail filled in from the germline J gene. The same CDR3 arises from other DNA sequences in this sample as well. The chain employs TRBV17 and TRBJ2-1; possibly TRBD2 for D (6 bases). Looked up from germline, CDR1 is MNHDT and CDR2 is YYDKIL. The CDR3 covers 15 residues. With 0 bases removed from V and 0 bases from J, the gap between germline ends came to 6 bases. The CDR3 here is CASSREGGNYAEQFF. The CDR3 DNA, read in part, is TGTGCTAGCAGTAGAGAGGGGGGTAACTATGCT.

This clone was counted only a few times. The protein TCRdb lists differs from the translation of the DNA at residue 12; the protein given here is translated from the DNA itself. Gene names and germline match the mouse. The sequenced fragment ends 3 residues before the CDR3 boundary, so the rest is inferred from the germline J gene. The rearrangement links TRBV13-2 to TRBJ1-3; the D is unclear. Germline V gene data show CDR1 as NNHNN and CDR2 as SYGAGS (reference sequence). The length of the CDR3 is 15 residues. V dropped 3 bases and J dropped 1 base, with 11 bases sitting between them. Incomplete CDR3 DNA: TGTGCCAGCGGTGCCAACAAGATCTCTGGAAATACG. The encoded protein is CASGANKISGNT. The entire CDR3 reads CASGANKISGNTLYF.

A word on this clone: The gene names given are mouse names. The CDR3 end falls 4 residues outside the read, so it is completed with the germline J gene. The chain combines TRBV19 with TRBJ2-3, with 8 nucleotides matching TRBD1. The trim removed 9 bases at V and 1 base at J, leaving 4 bases unmatched. The CDR3 loop spans 13 amino acids. Germline lookup yields CDR1 FNHDT and CDR2 SITEND (reference sequence). CDR3 bases read: TGTGCCATCCAGGGGGCGCGTGCAGAA. Translation: CAIQGARAE. The complete CDR3 reads CAIQGARAETLYF.

This clone was observed a handful of times. The germline and genes are mouse ones. The CDR3 is cut off 4 residues early in the read; its end comes from the germline J gene. The V call is TRBV14, the J call TRBJ2-1, with 7 bases that match TRBD1. The CDR3 consists of 15 residues. Germline-derived CDR1 and CDR2 are SGHDT and FRDEAV. After removal of 1 base from V and 3 bases from J, the junction contained 4 bases not matched to a gene. The CDR3 sequence is CASSFPGQIYAEQFF. Partial CDR3 DNA: TGTGCCAGCAGTTTCCCGGGACAGATCTATGCT.

This clone was found a few times. The TCRdb protein fails to match the DNA translation at residue 13; the protein reported here was translated from the DNA. The genes and germline here are from mouse. The read falls 3 residues short of the CDR3 end, and the missing part is taken from the germline J gene. The chain carries TRBV13-3 and TRBJ1-3, with 7 bases that match TRBD1. The trim removed 6 bases at V and 0 bases at J, leaving 9 bases unmatched. CDR1 and CDR2 (germline): NNHDY, SYVADS. This CDR3 comprises 16 residues. The CDR3 loop reads CASTPQGPNSGNTLYF. Partial CDR3 DNA: TGTGCCAGCACCCCACAGGGGCCCAATTCTGGAAATACG.

Worth noting for this clone: TCRdb gives a protein that differs at residue 13 from what the DNA encodes, so the protein here is translated from the DNA. Gene names and germline match the mouse. The observed sequence ends 3 residues before the CDR3 terminus, with the missing tail filled in from the germline J gene. V usage is TRBV1 and J usage is TRBJ1-6, with TRBD1 identical over 12 bases. TRBJ1-6 is labeled an ORF, and its function is uncertain. Germline trimming cut 7 bases from V and 7 bases from J; bases unmatched to any gene: 8. The germline gives CDR1 NSQYPW, CDR2 LRSPGD (reference sequence). The CDR3 extends over 16 amino acids. CDR3 DNA, as far as it was read: TGCACCTGCACCACCGGGACAGGGGGCAGCAATTCGCCC. The encoded protein is CTCTTGTGGSNSP. The entire CDR3 protein reads CTCTTGTGGSNSPLYF.

This clone was counted at least ten times. The listed genes are named as in mouse. The read halts 4 residues ahead of the CDR3 end, with the missing end drawn from the germline J gene. The rearrangement uses TRBV13-1 and TRBJ2-1; D is possibly TRBD1 (5 bases). The germline CDR1 and CDR2 sequences are NSHNY and SYGAGN. This CDR3 spans 13 amino acids. V lost 2 bases and J 6 bases, leaving 9 bases between the germline ends. The sequenced CDR3 bases are TGTGCCAGCAGTGACAGGGCGGGTGCT. This codes for CASSDRAGA. The full CDR3 sequence reads CASSDRAGAEQFF.

This clone was counted only a few times. At residue 12, the TCRdb protein and translated DNA are inconsistent; the protein given comes from the DNA. Gene names refer to mouse genes. The read halts 3 residues ahead of the CDR3 end, with the missing end drawn from the germline J gene. This chain joins TRBV19 and TRBJ1-3; no clear D. Germline lookup yields CDR1 FNHDT and CDR2 SITEND (reference sequence). The length of the CDR3 is 15 residues. The ends were cut back, 2 bases at V and 0 bases at J, with 9 bases in the middle. CDR3 sequence reads: CASSIPTDSGNTLYF. The sequenced CDR3 bases are TGTGCCAGCAGTATCCCTACAGATTCTGGAAATACG.

In the case of this clone: Gene names are the mouse ones. The read is 4 residues too short to cover the CDR3 end, so that end is filled in from the germline J gene. Other DNA sequences from this sample encode an identical CDR3 as well. This chain uses TRBV14 with TRBJ2-5; D might be TRBD1 (6 bases). V gave up 4 bases and J gave up 3 bases, with 12 bases separating them. CDR1 is SGHDT and CDR2 is FRDEAV in the germline V gene. This CDR3 region has 14 residues. The sequenced CDR3 bases are TGTGCCAGCAGTCCGCCGGGACAACAAGAC. Protein sequence: CASSPPGQQD. The whole CDR3 sequence is CASSPPGQQDTQYF.

This clone was seen only a few times. The gene symbols are mouse symbols. The CDR3 is cut off 4 residues early in the read; its end comes from the germline J gene. This chain links TRBV19 with TRBJ1-4; TRBD1 is a possible D gene (6 bases). The germline gives CDR1 FNHDT, CDR2 SITEND (reference sequence). V lost 4 bases and J 0 bases, leaving 16 bases between the germline ends. The CDR3 contains 17 residues. CDR3 sequence: CASSHFPGQFSNERLFF. Partial CDR3 DNA: TGTGCCAGCAGTCATTTCCCGGGACAATTTTCCAACGAA.

This clone was seen a few times. Gene names are mouse gene names. The read is 4 residues too short to cover the CDR3 end, so that end is filled in from the germline J gene. The chain couples TRBV13-3 to TRBJ1-4; the match to TRBD1 covers 11 bases. With V trimmed by 5 bases and J by 5 bases, 5 bases remained unmatched. This CDR3 comprises 15 residues. Per the germline V gene, CDR1 is NNHDY and CDR2 is SYVADS. The CDR3 bases that were read are TGTGCCAGCAGGGACAGGGGGCGTGAGAACGAA. Its protein is CASRDRGRENE. The full-length CDR3 reads as CASRDRGRENERLFF.

This clone appeared a few times. This clone may be a read error of a much larger clone one base away. Mouse gene names apply. The observed sequence ends 4 residues before the CDR3 terminus, with the missing tail filled in from the germline J gene. V gene TRBV19 combines with J gene TRBJ1-1; D may be TRBD1 (6 bases). Germline assignment: CDR1 FNHDT and CDR2 SITEND (reference sequence). CDR3 length equals 11 residues. CDR3 sequence: CASSPGQEVFF. CDR3 bases read: TGTGCCAGCAGTCCGGGACAA.

In the case of this clone: Gene names and germline match the mouse. The DNA ends 4 residues before the CDR3 does, and the rest of the CDR3 is filled in from the germline J gene. The chain joins TRBV1 to TRBJ2-1, with 9 nucleotides matching TRBD1. The CDR3 consists of 14 residues. CDR1 is NSQYPW and CDR2 is LRSPGD in the germline V gene (reference sequence). Trimming removed 2 bases from V and 6 bases from J; junction bases left unmatched: 2. CDR3 bases read: TGCACCTGCAGTGCAAGGACAGGGGCTGCT. Translating it yields CTCSARTGAA. The entire CDR3 is CTCSARTGAAEQFF.

Regarding this clone: Genes and germline come from the mouse. With the read ending 4 residues before the CDR3 end, the germline J gene is used to fill in that end. The V and J genes are TRBV13-1 and TRBJ2-5; D not certain. Germline-derived CDR1 and CDR2 are NSHNY and SYGAGN. V dropped 0 bases and J dropped 3 bases, with 8 bases sitting between them. The CDR3 loop spans 14 amino acids. The CDR3 is CASSDVWVQDTQYF. CDR3 DNA (partial): TGTGCCAGCAGTGATGTGTGGGTTCAAGAC.

This clone was observed a handful of times. Gene names follow the mouse nomenclature. The DNA ends 4 residues before the CDR3 does, and the rest of the CDR3 is filled in from the germline J gene. The chain couples TRBV12-1 to TRBJ1-2, with a weak D call TRBD1 (5 bases). There are 15 residues in the CDR3. Per the germline V gene, CDR1 is SGHSN and CDR2 is HYEKVE. The germline V and J ends were trimmed by 0 bases and 2 bases, with 12 bases remaining between them. CDR3 protein: CASSLDGGRNSDYTF. CDR3 DNA, as far as it was read: TGTGCCAGCTCTCTCGACGGGGGGAGGAACTCC.

Many counts were recorded for this clone. Each gene name is a mouse one. The CDR3 extends 4 residues past the end of the read, so its final part is completed from the germline J gene. The chain recombines TRBV13-2 with TRBJ2-1; 12 bases match TRBD2. In germline, CDR1 is NNHNN, CDR2 SYGAGS (reference sequence). The CDR3 consists of 15 residues. The V segment lost 3 bases and the J segment 4 bases; nucleotides outside the gene matches: 2. The chain's CDR3 is CASGGGTGGYAEQFF. The part of the CDR3 DNA that was read is TGTGCCAGCGGTGGCGGGACTGGGGGGTATGCT.

About this clone: Germline and genes: mouse. The CDR3 is cut off 4 residues early in the read; its end comes from the germline J gene. The sample has other DNA sequences that encode this CDR3 too. The chain employs TRBV13-3 and TRBJ2-7; TRBD2 matches at 9 bases. The germline gives CDR1 NNHDY, CDR2 SYVADS. CDR3 length: 14 amino acids. The J segment lost 0 bases and the V segment lost 6 bases, leaving 4 bases of the junction unmatched. CDR3 residues: CASTTGGSSYEQYF. The covered CDR3 bases are TGTGCCAGCACAACTGGGGGGAGCTCCTAT.